The clone carrying this T cell receptor beta chain has more than one count but fewer than ten. These data originate in a study of T-cell reconstitution after alpha-beta-depleted transplantation in children. Germline loops: CDR1 MRHNA, CDR2 SNTAGT. After removal of 0 bases from V and 6 bases from J, the junction contained 7 bases not matched to a gene. CDR3 length: 16 amino acids. This sample's TCRbeta library carried unique molecular identifier barcodes. TCRdb used MiXCR to reprocess the PCR reads, holding one entry per CDR3 protein. The table includes about 580,000 distinct CDR3 sequences, roughly 23% detected once.

The chain uses TRBV6-4 and TRBJ2-5; TRBD1 aligns across 10 bases. This sequence was found in a boy less than two years old who had a stem cell transplant for acute myeloid leukemia, so the T cells may come from the graft donor. Specimen: PBMCs, mostly from graft donor cells, collected 360 days after TCRalphabeta/CD19-depleted stem cell transplant. Written as DNA, the CDR3 is TGTGCCAGCAGTGACTCCTCGACAGGGGGCAGAAAGACCCAGTACTTC. Protein: CASSDSSTGGRKTQYF.